This record concerns one TCR beta chain sequence. The specificity of this receptor is unknown. Base-call qualities are not available, and no considerably larger clone is one nucleotide away. The germline ends are 18 bases apart after V is trimmed by 7 bases and J by 9 bases. From the cysteine through the phenylalanine, the CDR3 covers 13 amino acids. Here the CDR3 DNA is all that survives: 39 bases in frame from base 1. CDR1 MNHEY and CDR2 SVGAGI were looked up in the germline V gene. The data were taken from a study of early T cells in non-severe SARS-CoV-2 infection (dated by TCRdb to the early 2020s). Regarding the complete study: Because TCR sequencing was done on bulk RNA from unsorted whole blood, the alpha and beta chains could not be paired.

A case-control design nested within a healthcare worker cohort in London, UK, was used, with weekly nasopharyngeal swab PCR tests and blood sampling performed. Healthcare workers were recruited during the week of the UK lockdown, between 23 and 31 March 2020, and followed weekly for up to 16 weeks. Libraries were constructed by 5' RACE. The sample was run on a NextSeq 500. In the TCR library protocol, unique molecular identifiers were attached to individual cDNA molecules to correct for PCR bias and sequencing error. Both TCR alpha and beta chains were sequenced, and tight co-correlation was observed between alpha and beta sequence abundances in each sample. The original pipeline was this. V gene, J gene and CDR3 annotation of TCR sequences was performed with Decombinator V4. TCRs were defined as expanded if a significant change between any two time points was detected under a Poisson model with p below 0.0001. TCR abundances were normalised to the total number of TCRs sequenced per sample and expressed as counts per million. MAIT TCRs were defined by TRAV1-2 paired with TRAJ12, TRAJ20 or TRAJ33, and iNKT TCRs by TRAV10 paired with TRAJ18. VDJdb, accessed 1 November 2021, was searched for CMV, EBV and SARS-CoV-2 annotated TCRs, excluding TCRs annotated for multiple antigens. The raw public reads went through TCRdb reprocessing: fastp at Q25, MiXCR clone calling, in-frame beta chains kept. Every CDR3 protein is listed once, alongside the most common genes and DNA of its rows. The V and J calls were determined by TCRdb, not by the authors. Counted in this sample were tens of thousands of distinct CDR3 sequences; around 15% of them appeared once. The ten largest make up around 5.8% of the sample.

What the work shows at the level of the full study, not this receptor alone: VDJdb matching was skewed toward anti-spike CD8 responses and likely underestimated virus-specific expansions by missing private and CD4 specificities.

This clonotype was obtained from an adult who was a healthcare worker with PCR-confirmed SARS-CoV-2 infection or an uninfected control (not recorded which). The chain is made from TRBV6-5 and TRBJ2-5; the D gene is not confidently resolved. Sequenced: whole blood. The DNA reads TGTGCCAGCAATTCCGGGCCACCATCGTCCCAGTACTTC. Its translation is CASNSGPPSSQYF.